The 25 T cell receptor beta chains below come from one sample, sequenced in a study of neurological immune-mediated disorders. TCRdb re-called the 5' RACE reads with MiXCR, one entry per CDR3 protein. The data hold tens of thousands of distinct CDR3 sequences, with about 25% observed a single time. The specimen sequenced was PBMCs. These receptors originate from a woman aged 70-85 years in good health.

Ten or more counts support this clonotype. The chain is built from TRBV10-3 and TRBJ1-2, with TRBD1 matching 7 bases. Germline CDR1 reads ENHRY; CDR2 reads SYGVKD. J was trimmed by 7 bases and V by 7 bases; bases with no gene match: 12. The CDR3 extends over 14 amino acids. CDR3 in DNA: TGTGCCATCACCGTCACGGGGGGACAGAGTGGCTACACCTTC. It codes for CAITVTGGQSGYTF.

As concerns this clonotype: A much larger clone differs from this one at a single base, so this may be a read error. The chain employs TRBV12-3 or TRBV12-4 and TRBJ1-3, with TRBD1 as a possible D gene (6 bases). CDR3 length: 18 amino acids. In nucleotides, the CDR3 is TGTGTCAGCAGTTTACCACAGGGACGGGGCCTCTCTGGAAACACCATATATTTT. Protein product: CVSSLPQGRGLSGNTIYF.

V usage is TRBV24-1 and J usage is TRBJ1-4; unclear D gene. CDR3 size: 14 residues. V gave up 7 bases and J gave up 0 bases, with 8 bases separating them. The V gene's germline CDR1 is KGHDR and CDR2 SFDVKD. The CDR3 DNA reads as TGTGCCACCAGCTTCGAACCAACTAATGAAAAACTGTTTTTT. Protein sequence: CATSFEPTNEKLFF.

This clonotype was observed many times. V is TRBV7-6 and J is TRBJ1-1; TRBD1 agrees at 7 bases. The CDR3 is 13 residues long. The V gene's germline CDR1 is SGHVS and CDR2 FNYEAQ. The V and J ends lost 6 bases and 6 bases, in that order; junction bases with no gene match: 7. The CDR3 reads CASREGAGAEAFF. CDR3 nucleotides: TGTGCCAGCAGAGAGGGGGCCGGTGCTGAAGCTTTCTTT.

CDR3 sequence (DNA): TGTGCCAGCTCACCTCCTGGCGGGGGCACAGATACGCAGTATTTT. Encoded protein: CASSPPGGGTDTQYF. This chain connects TRBV18 to TRBJ2-3; TRBD2 is a possible D gene (6 bases). CDR3 length equals 15 residues. V shed 3 bases and J shed 1 base, with 11 bases lying between them. CDR1 and CDR2 from the germline V gene are KGHSH and LQKENI. Full variable domain (missing parts from reference TRBV18 and TRBJ2-3): NAGVMQNPRHLVRRRGQEARLRCSPMKGHSHVYWYRQLPEEGLKFMVYLQKENIIDESGMPKERFSAEFPKEGPSILRIQQVVRGDSAAYFCASSPPGGGTDTQYFGPGTRLTVL.

For this clonotype: A read error is possible here, since a much larger clone lies one base away. DNA of the CDR3: TGCAGTGCTAGAGATCCCATGCACGAGCAGTACTTC. Amino acid sequence: CSARDPMHEQYF. This chain joins TRBV20-1 and TRBJ2-7, with no clear D. CDR1 and CDR2 from the germline V gene are DFQATT and SNEGSKA (reference sequence). Deletions cut 0 bases from V and 5 bases from J, with 8 bases between. The length of the CDR3 is 12 residues.

This clonotype was found many times. V and J are TRBV4-3 and TRBJ1-2; D gene unclear. Germline loops: CDR1 LGHNA, CDR2 YSLEER. This CDR3 is built from 13 residues. V was clipped by 0 bases and J by 2 bases, with 4 bases between them. CDR3 sequence reads: CASSQDANYGYTF. Written as DNA, the CDR3 is TGCGCCAGCAGCCAAGACGCAAACTATGGCTACACCTTC.

This clonotype was observed at least ten times. The V and J genes are TRBV4-1 and TRBJ1-5; D is unclear. Germline V CDR1 and CDR2: MGHRA, YSYEKL. Trimming took off 1 base at V and 5 bases at J, with 6 bases between the two ends. The CDR3 runs 13 residues. The CDR3 region has the DNA TGCGCCAGCAGCCAAGCGCAGCATCAGCCCCAGCATTTT. This encodes CASSQAQHQPQHF.

This clonotype was recorded at least ten times. The chain employs TRBV3-1 and TRBJ2-1; D is unresolved. V shed 2 bases and J shed 4 bases, with 9 bases lying between them. CDR3 length: 14 residues. Germline assignment: CDR1 LGHDT and CDR2 YNNKEL (reference sequence). In DNA, the CDR3 is TGTGCCAGCAGCCAAAATCCTGAATACAATGAGCAGTTCTTC. Its protein product is CASSQNPEYNEQFF.

This clonotype was seen at least ten times. The V call is TRBV6-6, the J call TRBJ1-5; D remains ambiguous. CDR3 size: 16 residues. V was trimmed by 0 bases and J by 2 bases, leaving 11 bases between them. Germline V gene data show CDR1 as MNHNY and CDR2 as SVGAGI (reference sequence). The chain's CDR3 is CASSYSTGRGNQPQHF. CDR3 coding DNA: TGTGCCAGCAGTTACTCCACCGGTAGAGGCAATCAGCCCCAGCATTTT.

The chain recombines TRBV20-1 with TRBJ2-5; D unclear. This CDR3 spans 11 amino acids. From germline, CDR1 is DFQATT and CDR2 SNEGSKA (reference sequence). The germline V and J ends were trimmed by 2 bases and 2 bases, with 3 bases remaining between them. The CDR3 DNA follows: TGCAGTGCTAGACAGCAAGAGACCCAGTACTTC. Translating gives CSARQQETQYF.

J is TRBJ2-3 and V is TRBV20-1; D call uncertain. Trimming took 1 base from V and 4 from J, leaving 9 bases between them. Germline CDR1 DFQATT, CDR2 SNEGSKA (reference sequence). The CDR3 length is 13 residues. CDR3 sequence (DNA): TGCAGTGCTAGAGGTGGATTCGCAGATACGCAGTATTTT. This sequence encodes CSARGGFADTQYF.

This clonotype occurred many times. The chain employs TRBV12-3 or TRBV12-4 and TRBJ2-3; TRBD1 might be the D (6 bases). Trimming removed 6 bases from V and 1 base from J, with 17 bases in between. This CDR3 has 16 residues. This CDR3 reads CASSPPDRPGTDTQYF. The CDR3 DNA reads TGTGCCAGCAGCCCTCCGGACAGACCAGGCACAGATACGCAGTATTTT.

In its sample, this clonotype was seen many times. V and J are TRBV2 and TRBJ2-3; 11 nucleotides align to TRBD2. The junction had 7 bases not matched to a gene; V was cut back by 5 bases and J by 0 bases. The CDR3 length is 17 residues. Per the germline V gene, CDR1 is SNHLY and CDR2 is FYNNEI. CDR3 bases: TGTGCCAGCAGTTTGGGGACTAGCGGATCTAGCACAGATACGCAGTATTTT. It codes for CASSLGTSGSSTDTQYF. The whole variable domain, remainder taken from reference TRBV2 and TRBJ2-3, is EPEVTQTPSHQVTQMGQEVILRCVPISNHLYFYWYRQILGQKVEFLVSFYNNEISEKSEIFDDQFSVERPDGSNFTLKIRSTKLEDSAMYFCASSLGTSGSSTDTQYFGPGTRLTVL.

This clonotype was found many times. The chain uses TRBV27 and TRBJ2-7; 7 bases map to TRBD1. CDR3 length: 14 amino acids. The ends lost 6 bases at V and 0 bases at J; junction bases unmatched: 5. The germline gives CDR1 MNHEY, CDR2 SMNVEV (reference sequence). The CDR3 DNA reads TGTGCCAGCAGCGGACAGGTTAGCTCCTACGAGCAGTACTTC. This sequence encodes CASSGQVSSYEQYF.

This clonotype was seen ten or more times. This chain joins TRBV7-2 and TRBJ1-2, with D hard to call. There are 14 residues in the CDR3. V was trimmed by 4 bases and J by 3 bases, leaving 12 bases between them. Germline V gene sequence: CDR1 SGHTA, CDR2 FQGNSA. The DNA for the CDR3 is TGTGCCAGCAGCTCCCAACCTGGGGACTATGGCTACACCTTC. As protein: CASSSQPGDYGYTF.

The chain uses TRBV25-1 and TRBJ2-6; no reliable D call. Germline lookup yields CDR1 MGHDK and CDR2 SYGVNS. V shed 5 bases and J shed 0 bases, with 17 bases lying between them. The CDR3 length is 18 residues. CDR3 bases: TGTGCCAGCAGTAGGAACAGCCCAATACCCTCTGGGGCCAACGTCCTGACTTTC. Translated: CASSRNSPIPSGANVLTF. Based on the CDR3 plus reference TRBV25-1 and TRBJ2-6, the full variable domain is EADIYQTPRYLVIGTGKKITLECSQTMGHDKMYWYQQDPGMELHLIHYSYGVNSTEKGDLSSESTVSRIRTEHFPLTLESARPSHTSQYLCASSRNSPIPSGANVLTFGAGSRLTVL.

This clonotype was seen repeatedly, ten times or more. The gene calls are TRBV7-2 and TRBJ2-3, with no clear D. The V end was cut by 4 bases, the J end by 7 bases, with 6 bases between. CDR1 and CDR2 from the germline V gene are SGHTA and FQGNSA. This CDR3 region has 11 residues. The CDR3 nucleotides are TGTGCCAGCAGCTCCTCGAATACGCAGTATTTT. Translated, it gives CASSSSNTQYF.

By sample share, this clonotype is medium-sized. The rearrangement uses TRBV12-3 or TRBV12-4 and TRBJ2-3, with unresolved D. The CDR3 sequence is 12 residues long. V gave up 3 bases and J gave up 4 bases, with 5 bases separating them. The CDR3 sequence is CASSFGADTQYF. The CDR3 DNA follows: TGTGCCAGCAGTTTTGGTGCAGATACGCAGTATTTT.

The J gene is TRBJ2-2, the V gene TRBV5-1, with 7 bases fitting TRBD1. The germline V gene has CDR1 SGHRS and CDR2 YFSETQ. The CDR3 covers 14 residues. V lost 4 bases and J lost 4; bases outside the gene matches: 4. CDR3 protein: CASSLRQGTGELFF. The CDR3 region has the DNA TGCGCCAGCAGCCTTCGACAGGGCACCGGGGAGCTGTTTTTT.

This clonotype was found many times. CDR3 region: CASSLGGRAYGEQFF. CDR3 DNA sequence: TGTGCCAGCAGTTTAGGCGGGAGGGCCTACGGTGAGCAGTTCTTC. The rearrangement joins TRBV12-3 or TRBV12-4 to TRBJ2-1, with 9 bases aligning to TRBD2. The V segment lost 1 base and the J segment 9 bases; nucleotides outside the gene matches: 7. CDR3 length equals 15 residues.

This clonotype was detected many times. CDR3 nucleotides: TGTGCCAGCAGCCCAAGTGGGACATCCTATGGCTACACCTTC. Protein product: CASSPSGTSYGYTF. The gene calls are TRBV7-2 and TRBJ1-2; TRBD1 is a possible D gene (6 bases). The CDR3 covers 14 residues. Germline values: CDR1 SGHTA, CDR2 FQGNSA. Trimming removed 5 bases at V and 4 bases at J, with 14 bases between.

This clonotype appeared many times. The rearrangement links TRBV5-1 to TRBJ2-1; 9 bases line up with TRBD2. Per the germline V gene, CDR1 is SGHRS and CDR2 is YFSETQ. J was trimmed by 5 bases and V by 4 bases; bases with no gene match: 10. CDR3 length equals 16 residues. The CDR3 DNA follows: TGCGCCAGCAGCCCCCCGCTGGCGGGAGGGGACAATGAGCAGTTCTTC. Protein sequence: CASSPPLAGGDNEQFF.

This clonotype was detected only once. This chain joins TRBV27 and TRBJ2-7; possibly TRBD2 for D (6 bases). With 0 bases removed from V and 3 bases from J, the gap between germline ends came to 9 bases. This CDR3 contains 14 residues. Germline CDR1 MNHEY, CDR2 SMNVEV (reference sequence). CDR3 sequence (DNA): TGTGCCAGCAGTTTATCCCCCGGGAGCTACGAGCAGTACTTC. Translating it yields CASSLSPGSYEQYF.

The rearrangement joins TRBV12-3 or TRBV12-4 to TRBJ2-5, with 8 bases lining up with TRBD1. The CDR3 covers 16 residues. Germline trimming cut 0 bases from V and 7 bases from J; bases unmatched to any gene: 10. CDR3 in amino acids: CASSLAPGQDDWTQYF. The CDR3 region has the DNA TGTGCCAGCAGTTTAGCGCCGGGACAGGACGACTGGACCCAGTACTTC.